This entry concerns a single T cell receptor (beta chain). This sample is drawn from a study of siplizumab effects on memory and regulatory T cells. The V and J ends lost 4 bases and 7 bases, in that order; junction bases with no gene match: 9. The CDR3 sequence is 14 residues long. Germline values: CDR1 MGHRA, CDR2 YSYEKL. The table came from immunoSEQ multiplex PCR; TCRdb's copy has only in-frame clones and leaves some out. Among some 99,000 clones listed, 92% were seen once. The specimen sequenced was Tregs sorted from blood. The source of this sequence is a human donor in good health. This sequence joins TRBV4-1 and TRBJ1-2; 7 nucleotides agree with TRBD1. The CDR3 region is CASSPRQGYFGYTF. CDR3 coding DNA: TGCGCCAGCAGCCCCCGACAGGGCTATTTTGGCTACACCTTC.